This entry lists 21 T cell receptor beta chains sequenced from one sample in a study of radiotherapy plus CTLA-4 blockade in lung cancer. Produced via immunoSEQ multiplex PCR; TCRdb's table is partial and in-frame only. The data contain around 72,000 clones, about 80% of them singletons. Material: peripheral blood, obtained from a patient treated with radiotherapy plus ipilimumab. The receptors come from a human donor with non-small cell lung cancer who had a complete response to radiotherapy plus ipilimumab.

The J gene is TRBJ1-6, the V gene TRBV7-8, with unresolved D. Trimming removed 5 bases at V and 8 bases at J, with 10 bases between. This CDR3 is built from 13 residues. Germline CDR1 is SGHVS and CDR2 is FQNEAQ. Written as DNA, the CDR3 is TGTGCCAGCAGCGTTGGCGGTTATTCACCCCTCCACTTT. Translating gives CASSVGGYSPLHF.

This chain uses TRBV9 with TRBJ1-3; D remains ambiguous. Germline lookup yields CDR1 SGDLS and CDR2 YYNGEE. This CDR3 has 14 residues. Trimming shortened V by 3 bases and J by 1 base, and 8 bases separated the two germline ends. DNA for the CDR3: TGTGCCAGCAGCGACGAGGGTTCTGGAAACACCATATATTTT. Translating it yields CASSDEGSGNTIYF.

V gene TRBV5-1 combines with J gene TRBJ2-7, with D perhaps matching TRBD2 (5 bases). Germline V gene sequence: CDR1 SGHRS, CDR2 YFSETQ. V was cut by 0 bases and J by 3 bases, with 10 bases left in between. The CDR3 contains 14 residues. CDR3 protein: CASSLEGGGYEQYF. The CDR3 bases are TGCGCCAGCAGCTTGGAGGGCGGAGGCTACGAGCAGTACTTC.

The V call is TRBV7-8, the J call TRBJ1-5; D uncertain. The CDR3 covers 12 residues. Trimming stripped 6 bases from V and 4 bases from J, with 7 bases between. Germline-derived CDR1 and CDR2 are SGHVS and FQNEAQ. The CDR3 loop is CASSGPNQPQHF. CDR3 in DNA: TGTGCCAGCAGTGGGCCTAATCAGCCCCAGCATTTT.

The chain combines TRBV11-3 with TRBJ2-1; D possibly corresponds to TRBD1 (6 bases). Germline V CDR1 and CDR2: SGHNT, YENEEA. The CDR3 is made up of 14 amino acids. Trimming removed 1 base at V and 8 bases at J, with 12 bases between. CDR3 amino acids: CASSLGSRTDEQFF. In nucleotides, the CDR3 is TGTGCCAGCAGCTTAGGGTCGAGGACAGATGAGCAGTTCTTC.

J is TRBJ2-4 and V is TRBV7-8, with D possibly matching TRBD1 (6 bases). In germline, CDR1 is SGHVS, CDR2 FQNEAQ. The CDR3 is 16 residues long. Trimming took 3 bases from V and 1 from J, leaving 13 bases between them. In DNA, the CDR3 is TGTGCCAGCAGCTTGGATTACAGGGTGGCCAAAAACATTCAGTACTTC. Protein sequence: CASSLDYRVAKNIQYF.

A remark on this clone: At one of its ends the junction is not consistent with the germline gene, which may arise from a read error. The CDR3: CANSYPGEHQDTEAFF. In DNA, the CDR3 is TGTGCCAACAGTTACCCCGGCGAACACCAAGACACTGAAGCTTTCTTT. J is TRBJ1-1 and V is TRBV6-5; D is unresolved. Germline V CDR1 and CDR2: MNHEY, SVGAGI. The CDR3 totals 16 residues.

V and J are TRBV15 and TRBJ1-5, with 7 bases matching TRBD1. There are 19 residues in the CDR3. Trimming took 0 bases from V and 2 from J; bases not matched to a gene: 13. Germline V gene lookup returns CDR1 LNHNV and CDR2 YYDKDF (reference sequence). CDR3 in DNA: TGTGCCACCAGCAGAGACCAGAGGGGGCAGGGTCAAGGCAATCAGCCCCAGCATTTT. Translation: CATSRDQRGQGQGNQPQHF.

The rearrangement joins TRBV7-2 to TRBJ1-4; D is unresolved. The V gene lost 3 bases and the J gene lost 2 bases, with 7 bases spanning the gap. There are 14 residues in the CDR3. The V gene's germline CDR1 is SGHTA and CDR2 FQGNSA. CDR3 amino acids: CASSFGQTNEKLFF. The CDR3 coding sequence is TGTGCCAGCAGCTTCGGTCAGACTAATGAAAAACTGTTTTTT.

Here the CDR3 reads CASSQMGRTYNEQFF. CDR3 DNA sequence: TGTGCCAGCAGCCAAATGGGGCGGACATACAATGAGCAGTTCTTC. V usage is TRBV7-9 and J usage is TRBJ2-1; possible D gene TRBD1, 5 bases. V was pared by 5 bases and J by 4 bases, with 15 bases between. The CDR3 spans 15 residues. Germline CDR1 and CDR2: SEHNR and FQNEAQ (reference sequence).

A few counts support this clone. J is TRBJ2-5 and V is TRBV19; D remains unclear. The germline CDR1 and CDR2 sequences are LNHDA and SQIVND (reference sequence). V was clipped by 7 bases and J by 0 bases, with 9 bases between them. CDR3 length equals 13 residues. The CDR3 region is CASNRADQETQYF. In nucleotides, the CDR3 is TGTGCCAGTAACCGGGCGGACCAAGAGACCCAGTACTTC.

The chain joins TRBV30 to TRBJ2-1; the match to TRBD2 covers 13 bases. V gave up 4 bases and J gave up 14 bases; unmatched junction bases: 2. The CDR3 consists of 11 residues. CDR1 GTSNPN and CDR2 SVGIG come from the germline V gene (reference sequence). CDR3 nucleotides: TGTGCCTGGACTACTAGCGGGGGGGAGTTCTTC. Encoded protein: CAWTTSGGEFF.

The chain recombines TRBV5-1 with TRBJ2-3, with unresolved D. V was clipped by 4 bases and J by 2 bases, with 11 bases between them. Germline CDR1 and CDR2: SGHRS and YFSETQ. The CDR3 is made up of 14 amino acids. CDR3: CASSPTRLTDTQYF. The DNA of the CDR3 is TGCGCCAGCAGCCCCACCCGACTCACAGATACGCAGTATTTT.

In this sample, this clone turned up a few times. The chain is built from TRBV18 and TRBJ2-2, with 7 bases fitting TRBD1. This CDR3 has 15 amino acids. CDR1 is KGHSH and CDR2 is LQKENI in the germline V gene. V dropped 1 base and J dropped 1; count of bases not matched to a gene: 0. The CDR3 nucleotides read TGTGCCAGCTCACCACGGACAGGGAACACCGGGGAGCTGTTTTTT. This codes for CASSPRTGNTGELFF.

This rearrangement joins TRBV6-1 to TRBJ2-3; 12 bases fit TRBD2. Unmatched junction bases numbered 5, after V lost 5 bases and J lost 5 bases. Germline lookup yields CDR1 MNHNS and CDR2 SASEGT. The CDR3 has 15 amino acids. The CDR3 DNA sequence: TGTGCCAGCAGTCCCACTAGCGGGGGGTTAGATACGCAGTATTTT. Protein sequence: CASSPTSGGLDTQYF.

The chain carries TRBV2 and TRBJ2-3, with D perhaps given as TRBD1 or TRBD2 (6 bases each). Germline assignment: CDR1 SNHLY and CDR2 FYNNEI. CDR3 length equals 18 residues. Trimming removed 6 bases from V and 0 bases from J, with 22 bases in between. CDR3 coding DNA: TGTGCCAGCAGCCAAAGGGGGAGGATAGTGACTAGCACAGATACGCAGTATTTT. Residues: CASSQRGRIVTSTDTQYF.

The chain couples TRBV27 to TRBJ1-2; TRBD1 is a possible D gene (6 bases). Germline loops: CDR1 MNHEY, CDR2 SMNVEV (reference sequence). The V and J ends lost 6 bases and 5 bases respectively, with 13 bases between them. This CDR3 comprises 13 residues. The CDR3 loop reads CASSWQGRYGYTF. The DNA of the CDR3 is TGTGCCAGCAGCTGGCAGGGGAGGTATGGCTACACCTTC.

This clone was seen a handful of times. This chain joins TRBV6-5 and TRBJ1-1, with TRBD1 matching over 8 bases. CDR1 and CDR2 (germline): MNHEY, SVGAGI. Unmatched junction bases numbered 5, after V lost 3 bases and J lost 2 bases. The CDR3 length is 15 residues. The CDR3 is CASSYTTGDNTEAFF. For the CDR3, the DNA is TGTGCCAGCAGTTATACGACAGGGGACAACACTGAAGCTTTCTTT.

The chain uses TRBV11-2 and TRBJ2-3; D is unclear. Germline V gene lookup returns CDR1 SGHAT and CDR2 FQNNGV. V was cut by 3 bases and J by 0 bases, with 4 bases left in between. The length of the CDR3 is 13 residues. The CDR3 protein is CASSFSSTDTQYF. CDR3 DNA sequence: TGTGCCAGCAGCTTTTCTAGCACAGATACGCAGTATTTT.

Concerning this clone itself: This likely comes from a read error, as the CDR3 has no conserved phenylalanine or tryptophan at its end. No DNA is shown, since the ends of the CDR3 on it are uncertain; the CDR3 is the one TCRdb lists. The V and J genes are TRBV1 and TRBJ1-2. TRBV1 is labeled a pseudogene. The CDR3 spans 16 residues, counting both ends. CDR3 region: CTSREARLSKDLWLHL.

The chain carries TRBV6-4 and TRBJ2-1; 14 bases align to TRBD2. CDR1 is MRHNA and CDR2 is SNTAGT in the germline V gene. CDR3 length: 17 amino acids. The junction had 3 bases not matched to a gene; V was cut back by 5 bases and J by 0 bases. The CDR3 DNA reads as TGTGCCAGCAGTCGGGGGACTAGCGGGAGCTCCTACAATGAGCAGTTCTTC. The encoded protein is CASSRGTSGSSYNEQFF.